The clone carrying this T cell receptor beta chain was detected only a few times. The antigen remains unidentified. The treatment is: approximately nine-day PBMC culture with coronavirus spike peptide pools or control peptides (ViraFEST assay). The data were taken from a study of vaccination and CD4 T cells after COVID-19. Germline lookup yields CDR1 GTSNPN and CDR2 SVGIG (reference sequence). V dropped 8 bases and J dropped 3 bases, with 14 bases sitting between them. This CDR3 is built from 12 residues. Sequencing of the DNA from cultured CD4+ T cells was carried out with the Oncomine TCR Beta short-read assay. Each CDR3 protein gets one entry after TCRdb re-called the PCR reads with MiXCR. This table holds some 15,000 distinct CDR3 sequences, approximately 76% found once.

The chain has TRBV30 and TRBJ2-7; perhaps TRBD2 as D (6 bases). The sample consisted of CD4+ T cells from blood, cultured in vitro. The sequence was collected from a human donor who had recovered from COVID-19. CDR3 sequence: CAGGTRGYEQYF. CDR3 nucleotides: TGTGCCGGGGGGACGAGGGGCTACGAGCAGTACTTC. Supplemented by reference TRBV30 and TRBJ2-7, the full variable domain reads SQTIHQWPATLVQPVGSPLSLECTVEGTSNPNLYWYRQAAGRGLQLLFYSVGIGQISSEVPQNLSASRPQDRQFILSSKKLLLSDSGFYLCAGGTRGYEQYFGPGTRLTVT.